These T cell receptor beta chains were read from a single sample in a study of beta chain features in type 1 diabetes. Produced via immunoSEQ multiplex PCR; TCRdb's table is partial and in-frame only. The table shows about 150,000 clones, with about 7.3% occurring only once. Sequenced material: central memory CD4+ T cells from blood. The receptors come from a man between 18 and 29 years old in good health. The CDR3 runs from the conserved cysteine through the conserved F or W. The D gene is left open where the match is weak. A row's size may be missing; if present it is once, few, many or a size class.

d_gene	abundance	j_gene	v_gene	CDR3nt	CDR3aa
NA	NA	TRBJ2-5	TRBV20-1	TGCAGTCACAGGGTGTTAGAGACCCAGTACTTC	CSHRVLETQYF
TRBD1	NA	TRBJ2-7	TRBV27	TGTGCCAGCAGTTTAAGATCCGGGACAGGGGGACGGGGGTACGAGCAGTACTTC	CASSLRSGTGGRGYEQYF
TRBD1	few	TRBJ2-7	TRBV19	TGTGCCAGTAGGGACAGGACCTACGAGCAGTACTTC	CASRDRTYEQYF
TRBD1	NA	TRBJ2-2	TRBV19	TGTGCCAGTTCTACGGGACAGGGGAACACCGGGGAGCTGTTTTTT	CASSTGQGNTGELFF
TRBD2	many	TRBJ2-5	TRBV5-1	TGCGCCAGCGGATTTAGCGGGACGAGAGAGACCCAGTACTTC	CASGFSGTRETQYF
NA	few	TRBJ2-5	TRBV4-1	TGCGCCAGCAGCCAAGGACAGTACCAAGAGACCCAGTACTTC	CASSQGQYQETQYF
NA	few	TRBJ2-7	TRBV7-3	TGTGCCAGCAGCTTAACGCCGTCAGGTTTCTACGAGCAGTACTTC	CASSLTPSGFYEQYF
NA	few	TRBJ1-5	TRBV7-3	TGTGCCAGCAGCCCCGATCACGGTCAGCCCCAGCATTTT	CASSPDHGQPQHF
NA	many	TRBJ1-1	TRBV25-1	TGTGCCAGCAGTGAATGGGGGGGCGGGCATACTGAAGCTTTCTTT	CASSEWGGGHTEAFF
NA	many	TRBJ2-6	TRBV5-1	TGCGCCAGCAGCTCTCAGGGGGGCGCCGGGGCCAACGTCCTGACTTTC	CASSSQGGAGANVLTF
TRBD2	NA	TRBJ2-3	TRBV11-2	TGTGCCAGCAGCTCCTGGACTAGCGGGGGGGGGTCGGATACGCAGTATTTT	CASSSWTSGGGSDTQYF
NA	NA	TRBJ2-5	TRBV4-2	TGTGCCAGCAGCTTCCCTCCAGAAGGGGGAGAGACCCAGTACTTC	CASSFPPEGGETQYF
NA	few	TRBJ2-7	TRBV30	TGTGCCTGGAGTAAACCACTACAGGGCTACGAGCAGTACTTC	CAWSKPLQGYEQYF
NA	many	TRBJ2-7	TRBV7-2	TGTGCCAGCAGCATACAGGGCTACGAGCAGTACTTC	CASSIQGYEQYF
TRBD1	NA	TRBJ2-5	TRBV7-2	TGTGCCAGCAGTACCGGGACAGCCAAAGAGACCCAGTACTTC	CASSTGTAKETQYF
TRBD1	NA	TRBJ2-7	TRBV20-1	TGCAGTGCCAGGACAGGTTACGAGCAGTACTTC	CSARTGYEQYF
TRBD1	NA	TRBJ2-6	TRBV4-1	TGCGCCAGCAGCCAGTCAGGGGGTTATGGGGCCAACGTCCTGACTTTC	CASSQSGGYGANVLTF
NA	NA	TRBJ1-2	TRBV2	TGTGCCAGCAGTGAAGCAGAGGGTGGCTACACCTTC	CASSEAEGGYTF
TRBD1	few	TRBJ1-2	TRBV5-4	TGTGCCAGCAGCTTGGCGGGGACAGGGGTGCCGCGGGGCTACACCTTC	CASSLAGTGVPRGYTF
TRBD1	NA	TRBJ1-1	TRBV10-3	TGTGCCATCAACCGCGGACAGGGGGCTCGGACTGAAGCTTTCTTT	CAINRGQGARTEAFF
TRBD2	NA	TRBJ2-1	TRBV29-1	TGCAGCGGGGGGGGGACTAACGAGCAGTTCTTC	CSGGGTNEQFF
NA	NA	TRBJ2-7	TRBV18	TGTGCCAGCTCACATGGGGGGAACTACGAGCAGTACTTC	CASSHGGNYEQYF
TRBD2	NA	TRBJ2-3	TRBV14	TGTGCCAGCAGCCAAGGCGGCCTCGGACTAGCGGGTTATACGCAGTATTTT	CASSQGGLGLAGYTQYF
NA	few	TRBJ1-3	TRBV7-9	TGTGCCAGCACCGGTGAACCCTCTGGAAACACCATATATTTT	CASTGEPSGNTIYF
TRBD1	few	TRBJ1-2	TRBV7-2	TGTGCCAGCAGCACGGGACAGGGGGATGGCTACACCTTC	CASSTGQGDGYTF
TRBD1	NA	TRBJ1-6	TRBV7-9	TGTGCCAGCAGCGACCCCCGGGACAGGAGACCCAATTCACCCCTCCACTTT	CASSDPRDRRPNSPLHF
TRBD1	few	TRBJ2-1	TRBV30	TGTGCCTGGAGGGAACGGACAGGAAGCTCCTACAATGAGCAGTTCTTC	CAWRERTGSSYNEQFF
TRBD1	few	TRBJ1-1	TRBV10-1	TGCGCCAGCATAGGGACAGGCTTT	CASIGTGF
TRBD1	few	TRBJ1-1	TRBV5-1	TGCGCCAGCAGCCCGGACCCAGGGGGCATGGACACTGAAGCTTTCTTT	CASSPDPGGMDTEAFF
NA	many	TRBJ2-5	TRBV7-2	TGTGCCAGCAGCACCGGACAGTACCAAGAGACCCAGTACTTC	CASSTGQYQETQYF
NA	few	TRBJ2-7	TRBV7-2	TGTGCCAGCAGCTTATGGGCGGGTCCCTACGAGCAGTACTTC	CASSLWAGPYEQYF
NA	NA	TRBJ1-2	TRBV4-3	TGCGCTAGCAGCCAAGAGGTTGGAGGTCTCGACTACACCTTC	CASSQEVGGLDYTF
NA	NA	TRBJ2-7	TRBV7-2	TGTGCCAGCAGTCTCGGACTCCGCTCCTACGAGCAGTACTTC	CASSLGLRSYEQYF
NA	NA	TRBJ1-5	TRBV6-5	TGTGCCAGCAGTCGGTTTCAAAGCAATCAGCCCCAGCATTTT	CASSRFQSNQPQHF
NA	NA	TRBJ2-7	TRBV10-3	TGTGCCATCAGTTCAGGCTCCGAGCAGTACTTC	CAISSGSEQYF
TRBD1	NA	TRBJ2-3	TRBV14	TGTGCCAGCAGCCTCTTGACAGGGGGCTCAAATACGCAGTATTTT	CASSLLTGGSNTQYF
TRBD1	few	TRBJ1-1	TRBV7-3	TGTGCCAGCAGCTCGGGACAGGGTGAGGCCAAAGCTTTCTTT	CASSSGQGEAKAFF
NA	NA	TRBJ2-7	TRBV6-6	TGTGCCAGCAGTGTCAGGCCCGAAAGAAACCCCTACGAGCAGTACTTC	CASSVRPERNPYEQYF
NA	NA	TRBJ2-5	TRBV5-6	TGTGCCAGCAGCTTGCCTGGGCCCCCCGCGTCCCAGTACTTC	CASSLPGPPASQYF
NA	NA	TRBJ1-2	TRBV30	TGTGCCTGCCTACCGGGAAGTTATGGCTACACCTTC	CACLPGSYGYTF
NA	few	TRBJ1-2	TRBV9	TGTGCCAGCAGCCCCACTGGGGGGAACTATGGCTACACCTTC	CASSPTGGNYGYTF